The 9 T cell receptor beta chains listed next were all sequenced from one sample in a study of control samples from healthy donors and cancer patients. Sequencing used immunoSEQ multiplex PCR; TCRdb keeps in-frame clones, though not all of them. The profile shows 140,000 or so clones, 75% to 90% of them singletons. Material for sequencing was blood. These receptors originate from a man younger than 45 in good health.

This chain connects TRBV7-2 to TRBJ2-1; 9 bases align to TRBD2. The CDR3 has 12 amino acids. Germline CDR1 is SGHTA and CDR2 is FQGNSA. The V gene end was trimmed by 5 bases and the J gene end by 10 bases; junction bases not matched to a gene: 3. This CDR3 is CASSPLAGEQFF. The CDR3 coding sequence is TGTGCCAGCAGCCCCCTAGCGGGAGAGCAGTTCTTC.

This sequence joins TRBV4-3 and TRBJ1-1, with D tentatively TRBD1 (5 bases). The V gene's germline CDR1 is LGHNA and CDR2 YSLEER. CDR3 length: 15 amino acids. V was clipped by 4 bases and J by 1 base, with 13 bases between them. CDR3 sequence: CASSPQDYRNTEAFF. CDR3 coding DNA: TGCGCCAGCAGCCCACAGGATTATAGGAACACTGAAGCTTTCTTT.

The chain joins TRBV11-3 to TRBJ2-5, with TRBD1 identical over 7 bases. This CDR3 is built from 15 residues. The junction had 11 bases not matched to a gene; V was cut back by 5 bases and J by 5 bases. Germline CDR1 and CDR2: SGHNT and YENEEA. This CDR3 is CASSQNPDRDETQYF. The DNA of the CDR3 is TGTGCCAGCAGCCAGAACCCAGACAGGGACGAGACCCAGTACTTC.

The CDR3 is CASSLVGGVAKNIQYF. The CDR3 DNA follows: TGTGCCAGCAGCTTGGTGGGCGGGGTAGCCAAAAACATTCAGTACTTC. The rearrangement joins TRBV5-4 to TRBJ2-4, with D perhaps TRBD2 (6 bases). CDR1 SGHNT and CDR2 YYREEE come from the germline V gene (reference sequence). V was shortened by 0 bases and J by 0 bases, with 10 bases between the two germline ends. CDR3 size: 16 residues.

J is TRBJ1-3 and V is TRBV15, with D hard to call. CDR1 LNHNV and CDR2 YYDKDF come from the germline V gene (reference sequence). Trimming left V 3 bases short and J 2 bases short, with 11 bases between. There are 15 residues in the CDR3. The CDR3 bases are TGTGCCACCAGCAGGGGGAAACAACCTGGAAACACCATATATTTT. It translates to CATSRGKQPGNTIYF.

This rearrangement joins TRBV5-1 to TRBJ2-1; no reliable D call. The CDR3 spans 13 residues. Germline CDR1 reads SGHRS; CDR2 reads YFSETQ. V shed 2 bases and J shed 6 bases, with 9 bases lying between them. CDR3 residues: CASSFLPVNEQFF. CDR3 nucleotide sequence: TGCGCCAGCAGCTTTTTACCAGTCAATGAGCAGTTCTTC. Full variable domain (rest looked up from reference TRBV5-1 and TRBJ2-1): KAGVTQTPRYLIKTRGQQVTLSCSPISGHRSVSWYQQTPGQGLQFLFEYFSETQRNKGNFPGRFSGRQFSNSRSEMNVSTLELGDSALYLCASSFLPVNEQFFGPGTRLTVL.

The chain is built from TRBV19 and TRBJ1-5; D ambiguous. The length of the CDR3 is 16 residues. The V and J ends lost 9 bases and 7 bases respectively, with 25 bases between them. CDR1 is LNHDA, CDR2 SQIVND, per germline (reference sequence). DNA of the CDR3: TGTGCCAGCCAGTTGGCCCATGAGGGCCTGAGACAGCCCCAGCATTTT. It translates to CASQLAHEGLRQPQHF.

The chain recombines TRBV10-3 with TRBJ2-3; 9 bases agree with TRBD2. Unmatched junction bases numbered 5, after V lost 0 bases and J lost 4 bases. Germline loops: CDR1 ENHRY, CDR2 SYGVKD. The CDR3 runs to 16 residues. CDR3 DNA: TGTGCCATCAGTGAGTCGTGGCGGGGGGGTCCAGATACGCAGTATTTT. Protein: CAISESWRGGPDTQYF.

The chain recombines TRBV11-2 with TRBJ2-7; D remains ambiguous. V was shortened by 0 bases and J by 6 bases, with 6 bases between the two germline ends. CDR1 SGHAT and CDR2 FQNNGV come from the germline V gene. This CDR3 is 12 amino acids long. The CDR3 region is CASSLDTAEQYF. CDR3 DNA sequence: TGTGCCAGCAGCTTAGATACTGCCGAGCAGTACTTC.